These T cell receptor beta chains were read from a single sample in a study of primary melanoma T cells and metastatic recurrence. Some clones are missing from TCRdb's copy, which holds only in-frame ones; the method was immunoSEQ multiplex PCR. The sample holds around 120 clones, 85% to 95% seen once. Sequenced input: melanoma tumor tissue. The origin of the receptors is a human donor with melanoma. CDR3s include the opening cysteine and the closing phenylalanine or tryptophan. The D gene is left open where the match is weak. A row's size may be missing; if present it is once, few, many or a size class.

CDR3nt: TGTGCCAGCAGCCCTACGACAGGGGCGGCCGGGGAGCTGTTTTTT; CDR3aa: CASSPTTGAAGELFF; v_gene: TRBV11-3; d_gene: TRBD1; j_gene: TRBJ2-2; abundance: once
CDR3nt: TGTGCCAGCAGGTCCTATGGCCTTGGGAATTCACCCCTCCACTTT; CDR3aa: CASRSYGLGNSPLHF; v_gene: TRBV28; d_gene: .; j_gene: TRBJ1-6; abundance: once
CDR3nt: TGTGCCAGCAGCTCGGGACTAGCGGGGGGCACCGGGGAGCTGTTTTTT; CDR3aa: CASSSGLAGGTGELFF; v_gene: TRBV11-3; d_gene: TRBD2; j_gene: TRBJ2-2; abundance: .
CDR3nt: TGTGCCAGCAGCTTAACAGGGACTAGCGGGATTAGGGAGACCCAGTACTTC; CDR3aa: CASSLTGTSGIRETQYF; v_gene: TRBV15; d_gene: TRBD2; j_gene: TRBJ2-5; abundance: .
CDR3nt: TGTGCCAGCAGCCAATTGGAGGGCGACACCGGGGAGCTGTTTTTT; CDR3aa: CASSQLEGDTGELFF; v_gene: TRBV16; d_gene: .; j_gene: TRBJ2-2; abundance: .
CDR3nt: TGTGCCAGCAGCATTAGCGTATTGCAGGGGAATGAAAAACTGTTTTTT; CDR3aa: CASSISVLQGNEKLFF; v_gene: TRBV14; d_gene: .; j_gene: TRBJ1-4; abundance: .
CDR3nt: TGTGCCAGCAGTGAGGAGGGGAACTATGGCTACACCTTC; CDR3aa: CASSEEGNYGYTF; v_gene: TRBV6-8; d_gene: .; j_gene: TRBJ1-2; abundance: .
CDR3nt: TGTGCCAGCAGTGGGGAGGGGGGGCCGCTTACTGAAGCTTTCTTT; CDR3aa: CASSGEGGPLTEAFF; v_gene: TRBV28; d_gene: .; j_gene: TRBJ1-1; abundance: once
CDR3nt: TGTGCCAGCAGCTATCTAGCGGGAGGGGCCAAAAACATTCAGTACTTC; CDR3aa: CASSYLAGGAKNIQYF; v_gene: TRBV11-3; d_gene: TRBD2; j_gene: TRBJ2-4; abundance: .
CDR3nt: TGTGCCTGGACCCGCCCAGGGTCCTACGAGCAGTACTTC; CDR3aa: CAWTRPGSYEQYF; v_gene: TRBV30; d_gene: .; j_gene: TRBJ2-7; abundance: .
CDR3nt: TGTGCCAGTATGCGGGGGAGACCGAACACCGGGGAGCTGTTTTTT; CDR3aa: CASMRGRPNTGELFF; v_gene: TRBV19; d_gene: TRBD2; j_gene: TRBJ2-2; abundance: .
CDR3nt: TGTGCCAGCAACACAGGACTAGCGGGGTCCTCGGGAACCCAGTACTTC; CDR3aa: CASNTGLAGSSGTQYF; v_gene: TRBV19; d_gene: TRBD2; j_gene: TRBJ2-5; abundance: .
CDR3nt: TGTGCCAGCAGTCAAGCAGGGGCGGGTGAAAAACTGTTTTTT; CDR3aa: CASSQAGAGEKLFF; v_gene: TRBV11-3; d_gene: .; j_gene: TRBJ1-4; abundance: .